One and the same sample provided the 12 T cell receptor beta chains below, sequenced in a study of CD8 T cells in ankylosing spondylitis. TCRdb independently ran MiXCR on the 5' RACE reads; one entry per CDR3 protein. Among around 99,000 distinct CDR3 sequences listed, about 9% were seen once. Specimen: blood, either unsorted or a sorted T cell fraction (not recorded which). These receptors were collected from a male donor with ankylosing spondylitis or in good health (not recorded which).

The chain carries TRBV11-3 and TRBJ2-7, with TRBD2 matching over 9 bases. The CDR3 covers 15 residues. The V segment lost 0 bases and the J segment 5 bases; nucleotides outside the gene matches: 5. Germline V gene lookup returns CDR1 SGHNT and CDR2 YENEEA. Here the CDR3 reads CASSLDGLAGNEQYF. For the CDR3, the DNA is TGTGCCAGCAGCTTAGATGGCCTAGCGGGGAACGAGCAGTACTTC.

A few counts support this clonotype. The V gene is TRBV12-3 or TRBV12-4, the J gene TRBJ1-6, with D possibly matching TRBD1 (6 bases). V lost 5 bases, J lost 3 bases, and 8 bases lay in between. CDR3 length equals 14 residues. The CDR3 bases are TGTGCCAGCAGTCAACAGGGCTATAATTCACCCCTCCACTTT. Protein product: CASSQQGYNSPLHF.

The J gene is TRBJ1-1, the V gene TRBV29-1; the D gene is possibly TRBD1 (5 bases). V was pared by 7 bases and J by 2 bases, with 17 bases between. Germline-derived CDR1 and CDR2 are SQVTM and ANQGSEA. This CDR3 spans 14 amino acids. CDR3 residues: CSASFGGDNTEAFF. Written as DNA, the CDR3 is TGCAGCGCCTCATTCGGGGGAGATAACACTGAAGCTTTCTTT.

This clonotype was counted ten times or more. The chain couples TRBV20-1 to TRBJ1-6, with 8 bases fitting TRBD1. CDR1 DFQATT and CDR2 SNEGSKA come from the germline V gene (reference sequence). V lost 0 bases to trimming and J lost 5 bases; unmatched junction nucleotides: 3. The CDR3 is made up of 15 amino acids. In DNA form, the CDR3 reads TGCAGTGCTAGAGACGGCAGGGGGCATAATTCACCCCTCCACTTT. Its translation is CSARDGRGHNSPLHF.

In its sample, this clonotype was seen a few times. J is TRBJ2-5 and V is TRBV5-1, with 7 bases that match TRBD2. The CDR3 runs 17 residues. Germline CDR1 and CDR2: SGHRS and YFSETQ. The V segment lost 1 base and the J segment 4 bases; nucleotides outside the gene matches: 13. The CDR3 here is CASSLIRGGGFGETQYF. The CDR3 DNA is TGCGCCAGCAGCTTGATCCGCGGGGGTGGTTTTGGAGAGACCCAGTACTTC.

This clonotype was picked up many times. The chain has TRBV5-1 and TRBJ1-1; a possible D gene is TRBD1 (6 bases). V was cut by 2 bases and J by 3 bases, with 17 bases left in between. The CDR3 sequence is 16 residues long. Germline V gene data show CDR1 as SGHRS and CDR2 as YFSETQ. The DNA for the CDR3 is TGCGCCAGCAGCTTAACACAGGGCGGTGGGCACACTGAAGCTTTCTTT. As protein: CASSLTQGGGHTEAFF.

The table lists this clonotype with many counts. The chain couples TRBV20-1 to TRBJ1-4; no firm D call. Germline CDR1 reads DFQATT; CDR2 reads SNEGSKA (reference sequence). This CDR3 spans 16 amino acids. V shed 0 bases and J shed 12 bases, with 23 bases lying between them. CDR3 nucleotides: TGCAGTGCTAGAGAGGCCGGTAAGGGAACCAGTCACCAACTGTTTTTT. This translates into CSAREAGKGTSHQLFF.

This clonotype was counted many times. CDR3 sequence (DNA): TGTGCCAGCAGTTTAGGGTCTTGGGCTAATGAAAAACTGTTTTTT. Encoded protein: CASSLGSWANEKLFF. This chain uses TRBV27 with TRBJ1-4; D is unresolved. This CDR3 region has 15 residues. Germline V gene lookup returns CDR1 MNHEY and CDR2 SMNVEV (reference sequence). V was shortened by 2 bases and J by 3 bases, with 10 bases between the two germline ends.

This clonotype was seen at least ten times. V usage is TRBV6-5 and J usage is TRBJ1-2; no definite D call. The CDR3 is 14 residues long. Germline V gives CDR1 MNHEY, CDR2 SVGAGI. V lost 0 bases to trimming and J lost 13 bases, with 18 bases between them. This CDR3 reads CASSYSRDPRVLTF. The CDR3 DNA reads as TGTGCCAGCAGTTACTCGAGAGACCCCCGGGTGCTCACCTTC.

This chain joins TRBV6-1 and TRBJ1-5; 7 positions match TRBD1. The CDR3 spans 15 residues. Trimming removed 6 bases from V and 0 bases from J; junction bases left unmatched: 5. CDR1 and CDR2 from the germline V gene are MNHNS and SASEGT. CDR3 DNA: TGTGCCAGCAGGATGGACAGGCTTAGCAATCAGCCCCAGCATTTT. Protein sequence: CASRMDRLSNQPQHF.

The sample holds many counts of this clonotype. V gene TRBV5-6 combines with J gene TRBJ1-1, with 11 bases fitting TRBD1. The CDR3 has 14 amino acids. Unmatched junction bases numbered 1, after V lost 2 bases and J lost 4 bases. Germline CDR1 reads SGHDT; CDR2 reads YYEEEE. CDR3 nucleotides: TGTGCCAGCAGCTTTGGGACAGGGGGCACTGAAGCTTTCTTT. Translated: CASSFGTGGTEAFF.

This clonotype showed up just a few times. The chain employs TRBV18 and TRBJ2-5; 8 bases agree with TRBD2. The ends lost 1 base at V and 5 bases at J; junction bases unmatched: 3. Germline V gene lookup returns CDR1 KGHSH and CDR2 LQKENI. This CDR3 contains 14 residues. In DNA, the CDR3 is TGTGCCAGCTCACCACGTGGCGGGAGGGAGACCCAGTACTTC. Its protein product is CASSPRGGRETQYF.